Listed here are 9 T cell receptor beta chains from one sample, sequenced in a study of blood T cells in healthy people across ages. For the second PCR, which ran for 7 to 11 cycles, a sample-barcoded 5' primer and a J-beta primer mix were used. TCRdb re-called the 5' RACE reads through MiXCR, storing one row per CDR3 protein. The sample includes about a million distinct CDR3 sequences, roughly 50% seen only once; the top ten take roughly 23%. The sample consisted of blood. Receptors originate from a woman aged 60-75 years in good health.

This clonotype was seen ten or more times. This sequence joins TRBV6-5 and TRBJ2-5, with 8 bases fitting TRBD1. With V trimmed by 6 bases and J by 5 bases, 11 bases remained unmatched. CDR3 length equals 15 residues. Germline assignment: CDR1 MNHEY and CDR2 SVGAGI. The CDR3: CASSPRTGSMETQYF. The CDR3 DNA reads TGTGCCAGCAGCCCCCGGACAGGGTCAATGGAGACCCAGTACTTC.

The chain carries TRBV12-3 or TRBV12-4 and TRBJ2-1; the D gene is possibly TRBD2 (5 bases). CDR3 length equals 12 residues. Trimming removed 3 bases from V and 12 bases from J, with 12 bases in between. CDR3 sequence: CASSFTRQRQFF. DNA for the CDR3: TGTGCCAGCAGTTTTACTAGGCAAAGGCAGTTCTTC.

This chain joins TRBV25-1 and TRBJ2-5; D unclear. Germline V gene sequence: CDR1 MGHDK, CDR2 SYGVNS. Trimming shortened V by 11 bases and J by 5 bases, and 12 bases separated the two germline ends. The CDR3 has 11 amino acids. CDR3 nucleotides: TGTGCCGCCCAAAAGCTGGAGACCCAGTACTTC. Translating gives CAAQKLETQYF.

This clonotype came up a few times. V is TRBV28 and J is TRBJ2-7, with TRBD1 identical over 7 bases. In germline, CDR1 is MDHEN, CDR2 SYDVKM. Trimming at V came to 3 bases and at J to 10 bases, leaving 6 bases not matched to a gene. This CDR3 contains 12 residues. The CDR3 region is CASSLQGQLQYF. The CDR3 region has the DNA TGTGCCAGCAGTTTGCAGGGACAGTTACAGTACTTC.

The chain recombines TRBV24-1 with TRBJ1-4, with TRBD1 matching over 9 bases. The trim removed 3 bases at V and 5 bases at J, leaving 6 bases unmatched. Germline assignment: CDR1 KGHDR and CDR2 SFDVKD. The CDR3 is made up of 16 amino acids. The CDR3 region has the DNA TGTGCCACCAGTGATCCCAGTGGGACAGGGAATGAAAAACTGTTTTTT. This sequence encodes CATSDPSGTGNEKLFF.

This chain uses TRBV7-9 with TRBJ2-1; TRBD2 is a possible D gene (5 bases). The CDR3 has 15 amino acids. Between the trimmed V and J ends, which lost 0 bases and 11 bases, there was a span of 17 bases. The germline V gene encodes CDR1 SEHNR and CDR2 FQNEAQ (reference sequence). The CDR3 is CASSLAGVVDWQQFF. Written as DNA, the CDR3 is TGTGCCAGCAGCTTAGCCGGAGTAGTGGACTGGCAGCAGTTCTTC.

This clonotype came up many times. The DNA for the CDR3 is TGTGCCAGCAGTGAGACTAGCGGGTTTAATGAGCAGTTCTTC. Protein product: CASSETSGFNEQFF. V gene TRBV2 combines with J gene TRBJ2-1; 10 bases map to TRBD2. Per germline, CDR1 SNHLY and CDR2 FYNNEI. This CDR3 region has 14 residues. V was clipped by 3 bases and J by 7 bases; unmatched bases: 3.

The V and J genes are TRBV20-1 and TRBJ1-5, with a possible D match to TRBD1 (5 bases). Trimming left V 4 bases short and J 5 bases short, with 12 bases between. The CDR3 runs to 13 residues. CDR1 is DFQATT, CDR2 SNEGSKA, per germline (reference sequence). This CDR3 is CSATYGGDQPQHF. The CDR3 coding sequence is TGCAGTGCTACATACGGGGGAGATCAGCCCCAGCATTTT.

This clonotype was counted only a few times. In DNA form, the CDR3 reads TGTGCCAGCAGCCAAGTCGGGCGGGTCACCACAGATACGCAGTATTTT. This gives the protein CASSQVGRVTTDTQYF. The chain uses TRBV4-2 and TRBJ2-3, with D possibly matching TRBD2 (5 bases). The V end was cut by 1 base, the J end by 2 bases, with 13 bases between. The germline gives CDR1 LGHNA, CDR2 YNFKEQ. The CDR3 loop spans 16 amino acids.